Following are 14 T cell receptor beta chains from one sample sequenced in a study of identical twins. TCRdb reprocessed the 5' RACE reads with MiXCR, giving one entry per CDR3 protein. The table has around 1.7 million distinct CDR3 sequences, under 35% seen once. Input material: cord blood. Every receptor here comes from a newborn girl in good health.

The table lists this clonotype with many counts. At one of its ends the junction is not consistent with the germline gene, which may arise from a read error. CDR3 nucleotides: TGTGCCAGCAGTTTAGGACAGGATGGCTACACCTTC. Translation: CASSLGQDGYTF. The V gene is TRBV5-1, the J gene TRBJ1-2; the match to TRBD1 covers 7 bases. The CDR3 runs 12 residues. Germline loops: CDR1 SGHRS, CDR2 YFSETQ.

The genes are TRBV5-1 and TRBJ2-7; 7 positions agree with TRBD1. The CDR3 spans 18 residues. The germline CDR1 and CDR2 sequences are SGHRS and YFSETQ. V trimming: 0 bases; J trimming: 7 bases; junction bases outside the gene matches: 19. This CDR3 is CASSLAYGAQGSYNEQYF. CDR3 nucleotides: TGCGCCAGCAGCTTGGCCTATGGCGCACAGGGGTCCTACAATGAGCAGTACTTC.

V usage is TRBV6-6 and J usage is TRBJ1-1; D ambiguous. V gave up 8 bases and J gave up 3 bases, with 16 bases separating them. The CDR3 is 14 residues long. In germline, CDR1 is MNHNY, CDR2 SVGAGI (reference sequence). CDR3 sequence: CASWPGQPYTEAFF. The DNA for the CDR3 is TGTGCCAGCTGGCCCGGGCAGCCCTACACTGAAGCTTTCTTT.

This clonotype was counted at least ten times. The rearrangement links TRBV10-3 to TRBJ1-5, with D perhaps matching TRBD1 (6 bases). Per the germline V gene, CDR1 is ENHRY and CDR2 is SYGVKD. CDR3 size: 15 residues. Trimming took 0 bases from V and 4 from J, leaving 10 bases between them. The CDR3 coding sequence is TGTGCCATCAGTGAGTCGTTGACAGGTAATCAGCCCCAGCATTTT. Amino acids: CAISESLTGNQPQHF.

This clonotype showed up just a few times. V gene TRBV19 combines with J gene TRBJ2-4; D call uncertain. The CDR3 extends over 15 amino acids. Germline V gene sequence: CDR1 LNHDA, CDR2 SQIVND (reference sequence). With 5 bases removed from V and 8 bases from J, the gap between germline ends came to 19 bases. CDR3 nucleotides: TGTGCCAGTAGTCGTCAGACCCCCTTTCGATACATTCAGTACTTC. As protein: CASSRQTPFRYIQYF.

The chain recombines TRBV12-3 or TRBV12-4 with TRBJ1-2; D unclear. The germline V and J ends were trimmed by 5 bases and 2 bases, with 9 bases remaining between them. This CDR3 has 13 amino acids. CDR3 sequence: CASSDDENYGYTF. The DNA for the CDR3 is TGTGCCAGCAGTGACGACGAAAACTATGGCTACACCTTC.

This clonotype has just a few counts. The rearrangement uses TRBV24-1 and TRBJ2-5; a possible D gene is TRBD1 (5 bases). This CDR3 has 15 residues. V was cut by 0 bases and J by 1 base, with 8 bases left in between. Looked up from germline, CDR1 is KGHDR and CDR2 is SFDVKD. The CDR3 sequence is CATSDLDRPQETQYF. As DNA, the CDR3 is TGTGCCACCAGTGATTTGGACAGACCCCAAGAGACCCAGTACTTC.

The chain is built from TRBV11-2 and TRBJ2-1, with 11 nucleotides matching TRBD2. The ends lost 1 base at V and 2 bases at J; junction bases unmatched: 4. Germline V CDR1 and CDR2: SGHAT, FQNNGV. This CDR3 has 17 residues. The CDR3 loop is CASSLGQGLAAYNEQFF. The CDR3 DNA sequence: TGTGCCAGCAGCTTAGGACAGGGACTAGCGGCCTACAATGAGCAGTTCTTC.

This rearrangement joins TRBV7-9 to TRBJ1-6, with TRBD1 as a possible D gene (5 bases). V lost 0 bases and J lost 11, with 20 bases in between. The CDR3 is made up of 17 amino acids. Germline V gene data show CDR1 as SEHNR and CDR2 as FQNEAQ (reference sequence). The CDR3 region has the DNA TGTGCCAGCAGCTTAGCTCTGGGTCGCAGGGTAAATCCACCCCTCCACTTT. It encodes CASSLALGRRVNPPLHF.

This clonotype was detected only a few times. The chain employs TRBV25-1 and TRBJ2-3; 7 bases agree with TRBD2. This CDR3 spans 15 amino acids. Germline V gene sequence: CDR1 MGHDK, CDR2 SYGVNS. V dropped 4 bases and J dropped 1; count of bases not matched to a gene: 5. In DNA, the CDR3 is TGTGCCAGCAGTGTAGGGACTATCGGCACAGATACGCAGTATTTT. Its translation is CASSVGTIGTDTQYF.

This clonotype was seen only a few times. The CDR3 loop is CASSLVPSVGKETQYF. The CDR3 DNA reads as TGTGCCAGCAGCCTTGTCCCCTCGGTCGGGAAAGAGACCCAGTACTTC. The chain couples TRBV12-3 or TRBV12-4 to TRBJ2-5; the D gene is possibly TRBD2 (5 bases). The CDR3 consists of 16 residues. Trimming shortened V by 6 bases and J by 3 bases, and 20 bases separated the two germline ends.

This clonotype was observed a handful of times. V and J are TRBV27 and TRBJ2-7, with 8 bases lining up with TRBD2. CDR3 length: 13 amino acids. Germline lookup yields CDR1 MNHEY and CDR2 SMNVEV (reference sequence). V lost 5 bases, J lost 6 bases, and 6 bases stayed unmatched. In DNA form, the CDR3 reads TGTGCCAGCAGTCAGCATGGGACTAGCGAGCAGTACTTC. Protein: CASSQHGTSEQYF.

The rearrangement uses TRBV28 and TRBJ1-3; D uncertain. This CDR3 has 14 residues. The germline CDR1 and CDR2 sequences are MDHEN and SYDVKM. V lost 3 bases, J lost 2 bases, and 8 bases lay in between. CDR3 sequence: CASSFLSAGNTIYF. CDR3 coding DNA: TGTGCCAGCAGTTTTCTTTCAGCTGGAAACACCATATATTTT.

This clonotype was seen once. The chain recombines TRBV20-1 with TRBJ1-6; TRBD1 might be the D (5 bases). V gave up 3 bases and J gave up 0 bases, with 18 bases separating them. The germline gives CDR1 DFQATT, CDR2 SNEGSKA (reference sequence). The CDR3 sequence is 18 residues long. The CDR3 spells CSARWGTPESSYNSPLHF. In DNA, the CDR3 is TGCAGTGCTAGGTGGGGGACTCCCGAAAGCTCCTATAATTCACCCCTCCACTTT.